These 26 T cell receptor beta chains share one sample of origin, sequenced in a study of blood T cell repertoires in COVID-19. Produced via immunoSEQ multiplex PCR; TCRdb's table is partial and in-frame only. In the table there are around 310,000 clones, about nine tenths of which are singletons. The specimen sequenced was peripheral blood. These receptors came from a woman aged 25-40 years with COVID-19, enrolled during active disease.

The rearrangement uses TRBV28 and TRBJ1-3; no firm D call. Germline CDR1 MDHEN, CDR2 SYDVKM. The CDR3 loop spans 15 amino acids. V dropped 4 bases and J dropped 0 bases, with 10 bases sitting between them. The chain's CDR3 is CASSSSYLSGNTIYF. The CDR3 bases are TGTGCCAGCAGTTCGTCCTATCTCTCTGGAAACACCATATATTTT.

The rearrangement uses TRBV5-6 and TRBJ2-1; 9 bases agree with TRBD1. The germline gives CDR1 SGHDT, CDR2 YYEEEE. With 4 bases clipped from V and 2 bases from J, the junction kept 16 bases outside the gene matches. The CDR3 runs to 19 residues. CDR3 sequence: CASSMTGGRSGEAYNEQFF. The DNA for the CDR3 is TGTGCCAGCAGCATGACAGGGGGTCGATCGGGAGAGGCCTACAATGAGCAGTTCTTC.

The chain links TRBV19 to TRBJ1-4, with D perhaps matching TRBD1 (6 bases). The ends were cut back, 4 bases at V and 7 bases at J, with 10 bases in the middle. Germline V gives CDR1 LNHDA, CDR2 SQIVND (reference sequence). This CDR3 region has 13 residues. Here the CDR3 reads CASSTRTAEKLFF. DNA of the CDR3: TGTGCCAGTAGTACGCGGACAGCTGAAAAACTGTTTTTT.

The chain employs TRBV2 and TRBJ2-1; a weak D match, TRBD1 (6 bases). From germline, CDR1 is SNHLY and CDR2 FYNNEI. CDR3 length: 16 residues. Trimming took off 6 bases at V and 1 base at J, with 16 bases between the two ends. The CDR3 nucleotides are TGTGCCAGCAGGAACGTACAGGGTCTGTCCTACAATGAGCAGTTCTTC. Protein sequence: CASRNVQGLSYNEQFF.

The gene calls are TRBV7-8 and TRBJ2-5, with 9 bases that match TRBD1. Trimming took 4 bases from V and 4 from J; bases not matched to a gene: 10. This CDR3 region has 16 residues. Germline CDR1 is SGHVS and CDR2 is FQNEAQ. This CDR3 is CASSSFRDRVGETQYF. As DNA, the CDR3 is TGTGCCAGCAGCTCCTTTAGGGACAGGGTGGGAGAGACCCAGTACTTC.

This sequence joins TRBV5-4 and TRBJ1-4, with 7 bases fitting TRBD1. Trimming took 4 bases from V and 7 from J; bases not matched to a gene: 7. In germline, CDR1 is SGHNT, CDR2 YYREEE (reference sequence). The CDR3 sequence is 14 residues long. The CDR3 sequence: CASSLTGVTEKLFF. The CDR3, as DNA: TGTGCCAGCAGCCTCACAGGGGTGACTGAAAAACTGTTTTTT.

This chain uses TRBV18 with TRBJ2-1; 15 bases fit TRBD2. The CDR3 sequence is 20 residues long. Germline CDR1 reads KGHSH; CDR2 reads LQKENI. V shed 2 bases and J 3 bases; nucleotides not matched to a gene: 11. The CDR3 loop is CASSPRGGLAGGFGYNEQFF. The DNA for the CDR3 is TGTGCCAGCTCACCAAGGGGTGGACTAGCGGGAGGGTTCGGCTACAATGAGCAGTTCTTC.

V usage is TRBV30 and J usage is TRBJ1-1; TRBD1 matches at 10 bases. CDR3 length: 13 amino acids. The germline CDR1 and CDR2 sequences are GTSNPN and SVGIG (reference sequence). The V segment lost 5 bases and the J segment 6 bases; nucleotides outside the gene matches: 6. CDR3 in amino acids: CAWQGQGSSEAFF. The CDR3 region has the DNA TGTGCCTGGCAGGGACAGGGGAGTTCTGAAGCTTTCTTT.

The CDR3 DNA reads as TGCGCCAGCAGCTCGGGACAGGGCTACACTGAAGCTTTCTTT. It codes for CASSSGQGYTEAFF. The V and J genes are TRBV5-1 and TRBJ1-1; 9 positions match TRBD1. This CDR3 has 14 residues. Losses at the gene ends were 3 bases for V and 3 bases for J; bases not matched to a gene: 3. Germline assignment: CDR1 SGHRS and CDR2 YFSETQ.

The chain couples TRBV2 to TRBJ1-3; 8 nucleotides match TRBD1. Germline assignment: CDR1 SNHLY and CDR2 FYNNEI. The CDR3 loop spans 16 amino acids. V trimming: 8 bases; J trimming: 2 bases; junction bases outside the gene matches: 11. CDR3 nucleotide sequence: TGTGCCAGCGGACCACGGACAGGGTCGACTGGAAACACCATATATTTT. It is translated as CASGPRTGSTGNTIYF.

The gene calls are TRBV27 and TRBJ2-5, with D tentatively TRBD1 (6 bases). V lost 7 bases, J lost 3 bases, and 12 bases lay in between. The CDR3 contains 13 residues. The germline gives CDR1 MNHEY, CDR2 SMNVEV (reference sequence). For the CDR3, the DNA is TGTGCCAGCACGGACAGAAGGGAAGAGACCCAGTACTTC. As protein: CASTDRREETQYF.

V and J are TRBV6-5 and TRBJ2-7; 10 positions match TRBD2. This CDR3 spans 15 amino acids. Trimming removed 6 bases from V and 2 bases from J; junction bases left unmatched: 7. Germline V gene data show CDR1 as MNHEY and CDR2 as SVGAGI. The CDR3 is CASSRGAGGPYEQYF. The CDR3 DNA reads TGTGCCAGCAGCAGGGGAGCGGGAGGGCCCTACGAGCAGTACTTC.

The chain's CDR3 is CASTPGTAYGYTF. The CDR3, as DNA: TGTGCCAGCACCCCCGGGACAGCCTATGGCTACACCTTC. This rearrangement joins TRBV6-5 to TRBJ1-2; 7 bases line up with TRBD1. Germline CDR1 reads MNHEY; CDR2 reads SVGAGI. The CDR3 consists of 13 residues. The V segment lost 7 bases and the J segment 4 bases; nucleotides outside the gene matches: 6.

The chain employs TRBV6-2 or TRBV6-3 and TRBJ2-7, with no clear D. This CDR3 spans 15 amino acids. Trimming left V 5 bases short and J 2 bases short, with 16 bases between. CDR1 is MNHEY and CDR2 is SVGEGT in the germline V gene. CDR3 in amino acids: CASSNAEKATYEQYF. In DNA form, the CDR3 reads TGTGCCAGCAGTAATGCGGAAAAAGCTACCTACGAGCAGTACTTC.

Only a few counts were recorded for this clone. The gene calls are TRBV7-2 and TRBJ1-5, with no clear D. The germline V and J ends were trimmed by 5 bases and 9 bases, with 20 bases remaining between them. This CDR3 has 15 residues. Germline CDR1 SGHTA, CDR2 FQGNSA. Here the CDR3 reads CASSLALLIEGPQHF. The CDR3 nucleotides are TGTGCCAGCAGCCTCGCCCTATTAATCGAGGGGCCCCAGCATTTT. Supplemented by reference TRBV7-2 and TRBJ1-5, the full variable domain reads GAGVSQSPSNKVTEKGKDVELRCDPISGHTALYWYRQSLGQGLEFLIYFQGNSAPDKSGLPSDRFSAERTGGSVSTLTIQRTQQEDSAVYLCASSLALLIEGPQHFGDGTRLSIL.

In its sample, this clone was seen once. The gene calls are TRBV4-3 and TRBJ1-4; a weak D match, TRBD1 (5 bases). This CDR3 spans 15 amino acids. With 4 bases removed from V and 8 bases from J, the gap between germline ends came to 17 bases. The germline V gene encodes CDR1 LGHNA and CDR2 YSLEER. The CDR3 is CASSPRRGGEEKLFF. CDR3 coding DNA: TGCGCCAGCAGCCCCCGACGGGGGGGGGAAGAAAAACTGTTTTTT.

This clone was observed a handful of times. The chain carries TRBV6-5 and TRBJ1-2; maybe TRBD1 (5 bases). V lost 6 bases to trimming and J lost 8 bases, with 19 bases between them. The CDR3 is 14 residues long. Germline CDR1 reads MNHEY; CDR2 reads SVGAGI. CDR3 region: CASSRTGRGGGYTF. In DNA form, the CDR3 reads TGTGCCAGCAGCCGAACCGGGAGGGGTGGCGGCTACACCTTC.

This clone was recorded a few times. CDR3: CASSSLQGGRTQYF. The CDR3 DNA reads TGTGCCAGCAGCTCCCTTCAGGGCGGTCGAACCCAGTACTTC. The V and J genes are TRBV7-8 and TRBJ2-5, with a possible D match to TRBD1 (5 bases). The CDR3 is 14 amino acids. V was trimmed by 4 bases and J by 8 bases, leaving 17 bases between them. Germline V gives CDR1 SGHVS, CDR2 FQNEAQ.

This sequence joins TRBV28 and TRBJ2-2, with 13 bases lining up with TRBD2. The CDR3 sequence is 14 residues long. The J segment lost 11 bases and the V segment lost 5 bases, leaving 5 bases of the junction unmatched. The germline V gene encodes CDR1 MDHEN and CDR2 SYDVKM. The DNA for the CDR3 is TGTGCCAGCAGTCTCTGGACTAGCGGGAGTGAGCTGTTTTTT. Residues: CASSLWTSGSELFF.

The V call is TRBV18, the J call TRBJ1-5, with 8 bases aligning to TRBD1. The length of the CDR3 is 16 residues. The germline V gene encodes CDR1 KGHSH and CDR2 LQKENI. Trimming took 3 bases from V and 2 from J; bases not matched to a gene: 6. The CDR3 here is CASSPTQGDGNQPQHF. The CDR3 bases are TGTGCCAGCTCACCTACACAGGGGGACGGCAATCAGCCCCAGCATTTT.

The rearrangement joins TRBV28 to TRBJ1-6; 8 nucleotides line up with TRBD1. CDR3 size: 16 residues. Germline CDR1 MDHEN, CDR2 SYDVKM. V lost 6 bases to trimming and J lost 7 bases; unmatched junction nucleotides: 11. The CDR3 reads CASRFPPGQGNSPLHF. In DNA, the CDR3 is TGTGCCAGCAGATTTCCACCCGGACAGGGAAATTCACCCCTCCACTTT.

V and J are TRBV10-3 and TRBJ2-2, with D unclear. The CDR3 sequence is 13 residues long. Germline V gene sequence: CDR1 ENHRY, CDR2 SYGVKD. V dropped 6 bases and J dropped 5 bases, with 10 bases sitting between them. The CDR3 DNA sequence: TGTGCCATCAGACCCGAGATTACCGGGGAGCTGTTTTTT. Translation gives CAIRPEITGELFF.

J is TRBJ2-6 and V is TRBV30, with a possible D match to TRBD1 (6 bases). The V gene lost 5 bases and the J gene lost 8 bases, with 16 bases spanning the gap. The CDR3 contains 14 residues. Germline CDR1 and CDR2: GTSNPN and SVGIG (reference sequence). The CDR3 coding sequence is TGTGCCTGGGCCGGACAGTCAATGACCAACGTCCTGACTTTC. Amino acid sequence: CAWAGQSMTNVLTF.

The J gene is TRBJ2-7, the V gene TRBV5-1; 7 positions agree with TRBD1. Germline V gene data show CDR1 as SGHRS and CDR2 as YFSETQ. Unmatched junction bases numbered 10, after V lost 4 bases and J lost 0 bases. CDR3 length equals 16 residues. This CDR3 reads CASSPPTGISSYEQYF. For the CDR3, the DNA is TGCGCCAGCAGCCCACCGACAGGGATAAGCTCCTACGAGCAGTACTTC.

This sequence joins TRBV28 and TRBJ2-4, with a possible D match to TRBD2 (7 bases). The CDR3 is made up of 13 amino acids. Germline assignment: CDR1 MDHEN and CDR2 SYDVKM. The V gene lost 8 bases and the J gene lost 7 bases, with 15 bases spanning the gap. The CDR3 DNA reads TGTGCCAGCTCCTCGGGGAGGGGGAACATTCAGTACTTC. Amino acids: CASSSGRGNIQYF. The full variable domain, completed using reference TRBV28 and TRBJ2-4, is DVKVTQSSRYLVKRTGEKVFLECVQDMDHENMFWYRQDPGLGLRLIYFSYDVKMKEKGDIPEGYSVSREKKERFSLILESASTNQTSMYLCASSSGRGNIQYFGAGTRLSVL.

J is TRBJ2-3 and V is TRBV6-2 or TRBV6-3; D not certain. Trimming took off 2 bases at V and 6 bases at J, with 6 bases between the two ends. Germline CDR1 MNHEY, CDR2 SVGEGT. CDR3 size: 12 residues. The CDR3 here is CASSYARDTQYF. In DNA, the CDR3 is TGTGCCAGCAGTTACGCCAGGGATACGCAGTATTTT.